This record covers a single T cell receptor (beta chain). This record belongs to a study of control samples from healthy donors and cancer patients. Germline assignment: CDR1 LNHDA and CDR2 SQIVND (reference sequence). CDR3 length: 13 residues. V dropped 6 bases and J dropped 1 base, with 9 bases sitting between them. TCRdb keeps only in-frame clones here, not all; method: immunoSEQ multiplex PCR. The sample includes around 70,000 clones, 80% to 90% of them seen just once. Sequenced material: PBMCs. The origin of this receptor is a woman between 50 and 59 years old with head and neck cancer. The V gene is TRBV19, the J gene TRBJ1-1; D is undetermined. Here the CDR3 reads CASRWDWNTEAFF. CDR3 in DNA: TGTGCCAGTAGGTGGGATTGGAACACTGAAGCTTTCTTT.